Sequencing of this TCR beta chain was carried out in a study of early T cells in non-severe SARS-CoV-2 infection. Looking at the study overall: The input, bulk RNA from unsorted whole blood, was sequenced, and chains were unpaired.

Germline CDR1 is MNHEY and CDR2 is SVGAGI. V lost 6 bases and J 0 bases, leaving 11 bases between the germline ends. The CDR3 consists of 15 residues. Regarding the study as a whole: Matching with VDJdb favored anti-spike CD8 responses (missing private and CD4 specificities).

Unique molecular identifiers (one per individual cDNA molecule) were attached. MiXCR, run by TCRdb on the 5' RACE reads, gives a single entry per CDR3 protein. The sample lists over 50,000 distinct CDR3 sequences; roughly a tenth were seen once. As to this clonotype: The antigen is not known.

The sequencing input was whole blood. J is TRBJ2-2 and V is TRBV6-5; D is possibly TRBD1 or TRBD2 (5 bases each). The receptor was derived from an adult who was a healthcare worker with PCR-confirmed SARS-CoV-2 infection or an uninfected control (not recorded which). The CDR3 sequence: CASSSGTPNTGELFF. CDR3 DNA: TGTGCCAGCAGCTCCGGGACGCCGAACACCGGGGAGCTGTTTTTT.